The T cell receptor (beta chain) under discussion was sequenced for a study of blood T cell repertoires in COVID-19. Across the whole study: Samples came from the United States, Italy and Spain, spanning acute and convalescent COVID-19.

Germline CDR1 and CDR2: SGHRS and YFSETQ. Trimming took off 3 bases at V and 11 bases at J, with 16 bases between the two ends. There are 13 residues in the CDR3. All enrollees were about 18 to 89 years old and from 24 US areas. Which cohort a participant joined came from the clinical history participants gave. Clones were sequenced by immunoSEQ multiplex PCR, and TCRdb holds only the in-frame ones, with some missing. The data contain approximately 170,000 clones, 83% of them seen just once; the ten biggest clones take up about 3.6%. This receptor was taken from a woman aged 45 to 65 in a cohort exposed to, infected with or recovered from COVID-19 (not recorded which). Sequencing input: PBMCs or T cells enriched from blood (not recorded which). The V call is TRBV5-1, the J call TRBJ2-3; perhaps TRBD1 as D (8 bases). The CDR3 here is CASSSDREGRQYF. CDR3 nucleotide sequence: TGCGCCAGCAGCTCGGACAGGGAGGGGCGGCAGTATTTT.